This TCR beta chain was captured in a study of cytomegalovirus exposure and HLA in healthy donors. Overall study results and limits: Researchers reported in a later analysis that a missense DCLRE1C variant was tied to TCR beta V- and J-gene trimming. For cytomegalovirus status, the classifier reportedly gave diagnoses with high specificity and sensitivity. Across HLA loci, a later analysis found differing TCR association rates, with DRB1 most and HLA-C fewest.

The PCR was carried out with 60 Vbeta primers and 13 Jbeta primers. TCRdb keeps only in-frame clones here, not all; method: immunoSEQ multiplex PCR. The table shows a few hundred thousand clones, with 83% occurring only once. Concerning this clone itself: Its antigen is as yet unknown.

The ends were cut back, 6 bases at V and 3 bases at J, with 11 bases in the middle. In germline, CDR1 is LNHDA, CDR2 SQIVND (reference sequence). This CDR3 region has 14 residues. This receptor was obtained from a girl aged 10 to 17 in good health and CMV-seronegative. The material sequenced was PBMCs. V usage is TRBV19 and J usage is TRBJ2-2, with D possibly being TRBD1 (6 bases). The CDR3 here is CASSLDRYTGELFF. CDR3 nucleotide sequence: TGTGCCAGTAGCCTGGACAGATACACCGGGGAGCTGTTTTTT.